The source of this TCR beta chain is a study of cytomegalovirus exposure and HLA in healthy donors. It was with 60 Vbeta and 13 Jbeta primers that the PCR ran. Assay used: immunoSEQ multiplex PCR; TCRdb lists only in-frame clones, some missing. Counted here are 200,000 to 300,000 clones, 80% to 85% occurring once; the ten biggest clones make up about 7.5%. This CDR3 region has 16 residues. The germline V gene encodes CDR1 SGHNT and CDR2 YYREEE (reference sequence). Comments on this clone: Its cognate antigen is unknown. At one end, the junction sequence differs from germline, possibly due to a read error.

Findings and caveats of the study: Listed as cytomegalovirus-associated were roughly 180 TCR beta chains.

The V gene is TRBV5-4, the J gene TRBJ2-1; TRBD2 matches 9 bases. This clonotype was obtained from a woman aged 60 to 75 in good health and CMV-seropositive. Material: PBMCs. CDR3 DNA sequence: TGTGCCAGCAGCCCCCCCACTAGCGGGTTCTACCATGAGCAGTTCTTC. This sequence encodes CASSPPTSGFYHEQFF.